Presented here are 19 T cell receptor beta chains from one specimen sequenced in a study of shared clonotypes between healthy human individuals. Repertoires were generated with immunoSEQ multiplex PCR, while TCRdb's copy carries only in-frame clones and drops some. The table records roughly 2,500,000 clones, 93% of them present only once. Sequenced sample: naive CD4+ T cells from PBMCs. Noted subset: CD45RA+ positively selected. The receptors here all came from a man aged 18 to 30 in good health. Some clones in this sample may be carry-over from other donors' samples.

The chain employs TRBV9 and TRBJ1-3, with a tentative D call TRBD1 (6 bases). Germline loops: CDR1 SGDLS, CDR2 YYNGEE. The CDR3 contains 15 residues. V lost 3 bases to trimming and J lost 4 bases, with 14 bases between them. The CDR3 spells CASSATGSGGNTIYF. The CDR3 nucleotides read TGTGCCAGCAGCGCAACAGGGTCAGGAGGAAACACCATATATTTT.

The CDR3 is CASSPQPYNEQFF. CDR3 DNA: TGTGCCAGCAGCCCCCAACCCTACAATGAGCAGTTCTTC. This chain uses TRBV9 with TRBJ2-1, with D hard to call. Between the trimmed V and J ends, which lost 4 bases and 2 bases, there was a span of 7 bases. The CDR3 length is 13 residues. CDR1 SGDLS and CDR2 YYNGEE come from the germline V gene.

The J gene is TRBJ2-5, the V gene TRBV7-2, with 10 bases that match TRBD2. Trimming took 2 bases from V and 5 from J; bases not matched to a gene: 5. The CDR3 consists of 15 residues. Germline-derived CDR1 and CDR2 are SGHTA and FQGNSA. In DNA, the CDR3 is TGTGCCAGCAGCTTACTAGCGGGAGTACTTGAGACCCAGTACTTC. Encoded protein: CASSLLAGVLETQYF.

The chain uses TRBV5-1 and TRBJ2-1, with 12 bases fitting TRBD2. The CDR3 is 15 amino acids. Looked up from germline, CDR1 is SGHRS and CDR2 is YFSETQ. Trimming at V came to 4 bases and at J to 6 bases, leaving 5 bases not matched to a gene. The CDR3 loop reads CASSELAGGVNEQFF. CDR3 DNA: TGCGCCAGCAGCGAACTAGCGGGAGGAGTCAATGAGCAGTTCTTC.

This clone was recorded once. Other DNA variants within this sample encode the same CDR3. V and J are TRBV9 and TRBJ2-1, with 8 bases identical to TRBD2. Germline V gene data show CDR1 as SGDLS and CDR2 as YYNGEE. The CDR3 length is 15 residues. V was clipped by 0 bases and J by 3 bases; unmatched bases: 2. The CDR3 loop reads CASSVGLAGYNEQFF. Written as DNA, the CDR3 is TGTGCCAGCAGCGTAGGTCTAGCGGGCTACAATGAGCAGTTCTTC. Looking up the rest from reference TRBV9 and TRBJ2-1 gives the full variable domain: DSGVTQTPKHLITATGQRVTLRCSPRSGDLSVYWYQQSLDQGLQFLIQYYNGEERAKGNILERFSAQQFPDLHSELNLSSLELGDSALYFCASSVGLAGYNEQFFGPGTRLTVL.

The chain combines TRBV28 with TRBJ1-3; perhaps TRBD1 as D (6 bases). This CDR3 spans 16 amino acids. Trimming shortened V by 5 bases and J by 0 bases, and 14 bases separated the two germline ends. Germline V gene data show CDR1 as MDHEN and CDR2 as SYDVKM. This chain's CDR3 is CASSPPRDNSGNTIYF. The CDR3 DNA follows: TGTGCCAGCAGTCCCCCCCGGGACAACTCTGGAAACACCATATATTTT.

This clone was seen a single time. The J gene is TRBJ1-1, the V gene TRBV7-2; D not certain. The germline CDR1 and CDR2 sequences are SGHTA and FQGNSA. The ends were cut back, 3 bases at V and 1 base at J, with 6 bases in the middle. The CDR3 has 13 amino acids. The CDR3 DNA follows: TGTGCCAGCAGCTTCGGAAAGAACACTGAAGCTTTCTTT. This translates into CASSFGKNTEAFF. Full variable domain (remainder filled in from reference TRBV7-2 and TRBJ1-1): GAGVSQSPSNKVTEKGKDVELRCDPISGHTALYWYRQSLGQGLEFLIYFQGNSAPDKSGLPSDRFSAERTGGSVSTLTIQRTQQEDSAVYLCASSFGKNTEAFFGQGTRLTVV.

The rearrangement uses TRBV5-4 and TRBJ2-7, with D hard to call. The germline V and J ends were trimmed by 3 bases and 3 bases, with 16 bases remaining between them. This CDR3 contains 15 residues. Germline V gives CDR1 SGHNT, CDR2 YYREEE (reference sequence). The CDR3 loop is CASSSEVAPYYEQYF. CDR3 DNA sequence: TGTGCCAGCAGCTCGGAAGTTGCCCCATACTACGAGCAGTACTTC. The variable domain in full, with the rest retrieved from reference TRBV5-4 and TRBJ2-7, is ETGVTQSPTHLIKTRGQQVTLRCSSQSGHNTVSWYQQALGQGPQFIFQYYREEENGRGNFPPRFSGLQFPNYSSELNVNALELDDSALYLCASSSEVAPYYEQYFGPGTRLTVT.

The chain uses TRBV7-2 and TRBJ2-7; D may be TRBD1 or TRBD2 (6 bases each). The germline gives CDR1 SGHTA, CDR2 FQGNSA. The CDR3 sequence is 14 residues long. V was clipped by 2 bases and J by 5 bases, with 13 bases between them. The CDR3 coding sequence is TGTGCCAGCAGCTTACGGGGGCCCCTCCACGAGCAGTACTTC. Its translation: CASSLRGPLHEQYF.

The rearrangement uses TRBV11-1 and TRBJ1-3; D is ambiguous. The V and J ends lost 2 bases and 0 bases respectively, with 8 bases between them. Germline V gene lookup returns CDR1 SGHAT and CDR2 FQDESV (reference sequence). The CDR3 contains 15 residues. The chain's CDR3 is CASSLNGYSGNTIYF. CDR3 nucleotides: TGTGCCAGCAGCTTAAACGGCTACTCTGGAAACACCATATATTTT.

Comments on this clone: Other nucleotide sequences from this sample produce the same CDR3. The chain joins TRBV30 to TRBJ2-5, with 7 bases fitting TRBD1. The CDR3 is 13 amino acids. The germline V gene has CDR1 GTSNPN and CDR2 SVGIG (reference sequence). The V gene end was trimmed by 2 bases and the J gene end by 4 bases; junction bases not matched to a gene: 4. CDR3 coding DNA: TGTGCCTGGAGTCGACAGGGTCCAGAGACCCAGTACTTC. The encoded protein is CAWSRQGPETQYF.

The chain carries TRBV7-6 and TRBJ2-2; the D call may be TRBD1 or TRBD2 (5 bases each). The CDR3 is 16 residues long. Germline V gene data show CDR1 as SGHVS and CDR2 as FNYEAQ. With 1 base removed from V and 4 bases from J, the gap between germline ends came to 13 bases. The CDR3 sequence is CASSLGREWGTGELFF. The CDR3 bases are TGTGCCAGCAGCTTAGGCAGGGAGTGGGGCACCGGGGAGCTGTTTTTT.

The rearrangement joins TRBV19 to TRBJ1-2; D may be TRBD1 (6 bases). The germline V and J ends were trimmed by 10 bases and 2 bases, with 11 bases remaining between them. The CDR3 runs 12 residues. Germline lookup yields CDR1 LNHDA and CDR2 SQIVND (reference sequence). The CDR3 sequence: CAILDRNYGYTF. The CDR3 nucleotides read TGTGCCATTTTGGACAGAAACTATGGCTACACCTTC.

The chain couples TRBV7-9 to TRBJ1-5; no clear D. Per germline, CDR1 SEHNR and CDR2 FQNEAQ (reference sequence). With 5 bases removed from V and 2 bases from J, the gap between germline ends came to 10 bases. The CDR3 consists of 14 residues. CDR3 loop: CASSDNEGNQPQHF. The CDR3 bases are TGTGCCAGCAGCGATAATGAGGGCAATCAGCCCCAGCATTTT.

The chain carries TRBV5-6 and TRBJ1-2; no firm D call. This CDR3 region has 12 residues. Between the trimmed V and J ends, which lost 3 bases and 7 bases, there was a span of 10 bases. CDR1 and CDR2 (germline): SGHDT, YYEEEE. CDR3 in DNA: TGTGCCAGCAGCTCTGGGTGGGGTGGCTACACCTTC. Translating gives CASSSGWGGYTF.

The V gene is TRBV19, the J gene TRBJ2-5; 12 bases are a match to TRBD2. Germline assignment: CDR1 LNHDA and CDR2 SQIVND (reference sequence). Losses at the gene ends were 8 bases for V and 5 bases for J; bases not matched to a gene: 15. The CDR3 is made up of 17 amino acids. The CDR3 nucleotides are TGTGCCAGTTCCAACCTCGGGACTAGCGGGTTCGGGGAGACCCAGTACTTC. Protein product: CASSNLGTSGFGETQYF.

Here the CDR3 reads CASSTLAGGLRGDTQYF. CDR3 nucleotides: TGTGCCAGCAGCACACTAGCGGGAGGCTTAAGAGGAGATACGCAGTATTTT. The J gene is TRBJ2-3, the V gene TRBV11-2, with 12 bases aligning to TRBD2. CDR3 size: 17 residues. Per the germline V gene, CDR1 is SGHAT and CDR2 is FQNNGV. With V trimmed by 5 bases and J by 5 bases, 11 bases remained unmatched.

The gene calls are TRBV10-3 and TRBJ2-4, with TRBD2 matching over 8 bases. Germline CDR1 ENHRY, CDR2 SYGVKD. Germline trimming cut 6 bases from V and 2 bases from J; bases unmatched to any gene: 12. This CDR3 is built from 17 residues. The CDR3 loop reads CAIREPGLGITKNIQYF. The CDR3 DNA sequence: TGTGCCATCAGAGAACCGGGACTAGGCATAACCAAAAACATTCAGTACTTC.

This chain links TRBV5-1 with TRBJ2-6; D gene uncertain. This CDR3 has 17 amino acids. Per germline, CDR1 SGHRS and CDR2 YFSETQ. V gave up 5 bases and J gave up 1 base, with 16 bases separating them. The CDR3, as DNA: TGCGCCAGCAGATCTCGGTCAGGAGCTTCTGGGGCCAACGTCCTGACTTTC. Protein: CASRSRSGASGANVLTF.